This TCR beta chain originates from a study of blood T cell repertoires in COVID-19. The CDR3 is 15 residues long. Germline V gene lookup returns CDR1 SEHNR and CDR2 FQNEAQ (reference sequence). V lost 11 bases and J lost 8, with 24 bases in between. Clones were sequenced by immunoSEQ multiplex PCR, and TCRdb holds only the in-frame ones, with some missing. The data contain approximately 300,000 clones, around 83% of them singletons. Sequencing input: peripheral blood. The source is a woman aged 50 to 65 with acute or convalescent COVID-19. The rearrangement joins TRBV7-9 to TRBJ1-4; the D gene is possibly TRBD1 (5 bases). This chain's CDR3 is CAGAGIAWGDEKLFF. CDR3 nucleotides: TGTGCCGGGGCTGGGATTGCGTGGGGTGACGAAAAACTGTTTTTT.